This T cell receptor beta chain was sequenced for a study of beta chain features in type 1 diabetes. Findings and limits, study-wide: Sequencing of cDNA might inflate the share of cells that strongly express TCR.

A few counts support this clone. The antigen is unknown. Expressed TCRB transcripts were sequenced, since all the RNA that had been isolated was reverse transcribed. Clones were read by immunoSEQ multiplex PCR, and TCRdb kept only the in-frame ones, dropping some. The sample shows 200,000 to 250,000 clones, over 8.5% of them seen only once. The germline V and J ends were trimmed by 4 bases and 8 bases, with 14 bases remaining between them. This CDR3 has 13 amino acids. The V gene's germline CDR1 is MRHNA and CDR2 SNTAGT. The chain couples TRBV6-4 to TRBJ1-2; D gene unclear. The clonotype originates from a woman under 30 in good health. Sequences were obtained from naive CD4+ T cells from blood. CDR3 DNA sequence: TGTGCCAGCAGTGGAGACGGTGACTTGGGCTACACCTTC. It encodes CASSGDGDLGYTF.